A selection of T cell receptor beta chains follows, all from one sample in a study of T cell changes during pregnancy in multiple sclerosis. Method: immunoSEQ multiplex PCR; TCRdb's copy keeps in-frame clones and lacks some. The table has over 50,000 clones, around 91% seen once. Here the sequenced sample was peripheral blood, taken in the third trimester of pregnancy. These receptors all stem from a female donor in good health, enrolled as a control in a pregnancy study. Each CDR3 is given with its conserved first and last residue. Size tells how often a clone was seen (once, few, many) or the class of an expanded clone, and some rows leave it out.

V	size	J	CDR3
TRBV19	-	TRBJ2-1	CASSAREIPGLAREQFF
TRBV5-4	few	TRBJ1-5	CASSTPNQPQHF
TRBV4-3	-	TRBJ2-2	CASSQGTSGNTGELFF
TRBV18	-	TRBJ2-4	CASSPGQGPRDIQYF
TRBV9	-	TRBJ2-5	CASSFRQGGTAETQYF
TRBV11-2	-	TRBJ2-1	CASSPPGVGHYNEQFF
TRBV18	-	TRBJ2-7	CASSPPRGGHYEQYF
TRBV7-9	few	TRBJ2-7	CASSPAGLLLKEQYF
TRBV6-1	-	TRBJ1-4	CASSLYRGEKLFF
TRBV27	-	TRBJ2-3	CASSLLQRGLDTDTQYF
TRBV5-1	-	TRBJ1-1	CASSFREGGAGTEAFF
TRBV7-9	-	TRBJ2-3	CASSHTPIGEAPDTQYF
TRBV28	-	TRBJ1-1	CASSLSQGRGAFF
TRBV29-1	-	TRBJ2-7	CSVEKRGQGESYEQYF
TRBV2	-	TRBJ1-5	CASSWWGGPQHF
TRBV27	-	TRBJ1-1	CASSRRGTEAFF
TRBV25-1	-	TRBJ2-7	CASRVGREQYF
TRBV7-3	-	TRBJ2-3	CASSPSGGVTDTQYF
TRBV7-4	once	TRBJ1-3	CASRREGDTIYF
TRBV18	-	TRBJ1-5	CASSPGLPENQPQHF
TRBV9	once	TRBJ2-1	CASSMNRDRVFYEQFF
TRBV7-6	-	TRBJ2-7	CASSLGGTGKAYEQYF
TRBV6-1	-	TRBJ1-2	CASSEFAGSYGYTF
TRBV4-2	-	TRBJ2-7	CASGTVSGEQYF
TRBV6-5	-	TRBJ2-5	CASSLQETQYF
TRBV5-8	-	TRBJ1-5	CASSLERWATQHF
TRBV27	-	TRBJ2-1	CASSSRGSGDGEQFF